Only one count was recorded for the clone carrying this TCR beta chain. Healthy bone marrow donors made up the donor group. This sample is part of a study of cytomegalovirus exposure and HLA in healthy donors. Use of 60 Vbeta and 13 Jbeta primers characterized the PCR. TCRdb's copy holds only in-frame clones and misses some; the assay was immunoSEQ multiplex PCR. The sample lists around 120,000 clones, approximately 80% seen once, with approximately 1% in the top ten. The TCR originated in a human donor in good health. Sequenced input: PBMCs.

CDR3 nucleotide sequence: TGTGCCAGCAGTGAGTTAGCGGGGGGACTAGAGACCCAGTACTTC. Its translation is CASSELAGGLETQYF. The V and J genes are TRBV2 and TRBJ2-5; 10 bases align to TRBD2. The germline gives CDR1 SNHLY, CDR2 FYNNEI. The CDR3 covers 15 residues. V was pared by 3 bases and J by 4 bases, with 5 bases of the junction left unmatched.